Following are 25 T cell receptor beta chains from one sample sequenced in a study of regulatory T cells in long-lasting Graves disease. The time point: newly diagnosed GD, antithyroid drugs for less than 3 months. Making the TCR library involved RNA that had been extracted from PBMCs. Relying on iRepertoire HTBI primers and Arm-PCR of CDR3 regions, the team built TCR beta libraries. TCRdb recomputed calls from the multiplex PCR reads with MiXCR, one row per CDR3 protein. This sample carries 350,000 to 500,000 distinct CDR3 sequences, about 14% of them seen once, and the ten largest clones take roughly 18%. This same sample was also taken into another study, of T cells in Graves' hyperthyroidism and ophthalmopathy.

Specimen: peripheral blood mononuclear cells (PBMCs), collected at new diagnosis, from a patient treated with antithyroid drugs. The receptors were sampled from a woman aged 50 to 60 with Graves disease.

This clonotype was seen a handful of times. The CDR3 coding sequence is TGTGCCAGCAGCTTAGGACACAGGGGGGAGTCATACGAGCAGTACTTC. Translation: CASSLGHRGESYEQYF. The chain is built from TRBV7-6 and TRBJ2-7; 8 nucleotides align to TRBD1. After removal of 1 base from V and 4 bases from J, the junction contained 9 bases not matched to a gene. The germline CDR1 and CDR2 sequences are SGHVS and FNYEAQ. The CDR3 covers 16 residues.

The V gene is TRBV7-9, the J gene TRBJ2-7; D unclear. The CDR3 has 13 amino acids. Germline V gene lookup returns CDR1 SEHNR and CDR2 FQNEAQ (reference sequence). Trimming took 5 bases from V and 7 from J, leaving 15 bases between them. This CDR3 reads CASSPGLGLEQYF. The CDR3 nucleotides read TGTGCCAGCAGCCCAGGCCTGGGTCTAGAGCAGTACTTC.

Only a few counts were recorded for this clonotype. The CDR3 region has the DNA TGTGCCAGCAGTTCGCCAGGGGCCGGACAGCCCCAGCATTTT. Encoded protein: CASSSPGAGQPQHF. This chain links TRBV7-9 with TRBJ1-5; tentative D call: TRBD1 (6 bases). This CDR3 contains 14 residues. Germline CDR1 SEHNR, CDR2 FQNEAQ (reference sequence). The V gene lost 6 bases and the J gene lost 7 bases, with 16 bases spanning the gap.

The chain employs TRBV20-1 and TRBJ2-1; 12 bases align to TRBD2. The trim removed 1 base at V and 0 bases at J, leaving 10 bases unmatched. The CDR3 covers 19 residues. Germline V lookup: CDR1 DFQATT, CDR2 SNEGSKA (reference sequence). This CDR3 is CSARATGTSGLSSYNEQFF. In DNA, the CDR3 is TGCAGTGCTAGAGCCACCGGGACTAGCGGGTTGAGCTCCTACAATGAGCAGTTCTTC.

At least ten counts were recorded for this clonotype. The chain combines TRBV28 with TRBJ2-7; D perhaps matches TRBD2 (5 bases). The CDR3 runs 14 residues. The V and J ends lost 7 bases and 0 bases respectively, with 13 bases between them. Germline V gene data show CDR1 as MDHEN and CDR2 as SYDVKM. CDR3 amino acids: CASTLDTSSYEQYF. CDR3 DNA: TGTGCCAGCACCCTAGACACTAGCTCCTACGAGCAGTACTTC.

This clonotype was counted ten times or more. This rearrangement joins TRBV28 to TRBJ1-1; 7 bases are shared with TRBD1. After removal of 7 bases from V and 5 bases from J, the junction contained 7 bases not matched to a gene. The V gene's germline CDR1 is MDHEN and CDR2 SYDVKM. The CDR3 extends over 13 amino acids. DNA for the CDR3: TGTGCCAGCAACCCACAGGGGATTACTGAAGCTTTCTTT. Translated, it gives CASNPQGITEAFF.

This clonotype has ten or more counts. The rearrangement uses TRBV11-2 and TRBJ2-1; TRBD1 or TRBD2 may be the D gene (7 bases each). The V end was cut by 5 bases, the J end by 2 bases, with 19 bases between. CDR1 and CDR2 from the germline V gene are SGHAT and FQNNGV. The length of the CDR3 is 17 residues. The CDR3 spells CASSPTGAGATYNEQFF. CDR3 coding DNA: TGTGCCAGCAGCCCAACAGGGGCGGGGGCTACCTACAATGAGCAGTTCTTC.

The J gene is TRBJ1-6, the V gene TRBV7-8; the match to TRBD1 covers 8 bases. Trimming took 0 bases from V and 7 from J; bases not matched to a gene: 5. CDR1 and CDR2 from the germline V gene are SGHVS and FQNEAQ. This CDR3 has 16 residues. The CDR3 DNA sequence: TGTGCCAGCAGCTTAGCGAACAGGGGGATGAATTCACCCCTCCACTTT. It specifies CASSLANRGMNSPLHF.

This clonotype appeared many times. The chain employs TRBV2 and TRBJ2-3; D uncertain. This CDR3 spans 12 amino acids. V was trimmed by 6 bases and J by 5 bases, leaving 9 bases between them. CDR1 SNHLY and CDR2 FYNNEI come from the germline V gene. CDR3 amino acids: CASRQDEDTQYF. DNA for the CDR3: TGTGCCAGCAGACAAGACGAAGATACGCAGTATTTT.

There are many counts of this clonotype. The chain recombines TRBV11-1 with TRBJ2-3; perhaps TRBD1 as D (6 bases). Trimming left V 10 bases short and J 2 bases short, with 13 bases between. The CDR3 is 13 amino acids. Per the germline V gene, CDR1 is SGHAT and CDR2 is FQDESV (reference sequence). The CDR3 reads CAIQGLDTDTQYF. The CDR3 coding sequence is TGTGCCATCCAGGGGCTCGACACAGATACGCAGTATTTT. Full variable domain (outside the CDR3, taken from reference TRBV11-1 and TRBJ2-3): EAEVAQSPRYKITEKSQAVAFWCDPISGHATLYWYRQILGQGPELLVQFQDESVVDDSQLPKDRFSAERLKGVDSTLKIQPAELGDSAMYLCAIQGLDTDTQYFGPGTRLTVL.

This clonotype has a count of ten or more. The V call is TRBV7-3, the J call TRBJ2-1; 10 bases map to TRBD2. The ends lost 6 bases at V and 3 bases at J; junction bases unmatched: 2. Germline V gene lookup returns CDR1 SGHTA and CDR2 FQGTGA. The CDR3 is made up of 14 amino acids. The CDR3 region is CASSLAGDYNEQFF. The CDR3 nucleotides read TGTGCCAGCAGTCTAGCGGGAGACTACAATGAGCAGTTCTTC.

This sequence joins TRBV29-1 and TRBJ1-2, with TRBD1 matching over 9 bases. The germline gives CDR1 SQVTM, CDR2 ANQGSEA. V trimming: 3 bases; J trimming: 2 bases; junction bases outside the gene matches: 7. This CDR3 comprises 15 residues. CDR3 loop: CSVETTGGLNYGYTF. The CDR3 coding sequence is TGCAGCGTTGAGACGACAGGGGGGCTGAACTATGGCTACACCTTC.

This clonotype was counted ten times or more. V gene TRBV20-1 combines with J gene TRBJ2-2, with D perhaps TRBD2 (6 bases). With 6 bases removed from V and 7 bases from J, the gap between germline ends came to 12 bases. CDR1 is DFQATT, CDR2 SNEGSKA, per germline (reference sequence). CDR3 length equals 12 residues. The CDR3 sequence is CSATRGSGELFF. Written as DNA, the CDR3 is TGCAGTGCGACTAGAGGGAGCGGGGAGCTGTTTTTT.

This clonotype was counted at least ten times. The chain employs TRBV3-1 and TRBJ2-3; no definite D call. Trimming removed 7 bases at V and 5 bases at J, with 10 bases between. The germline gives CDR1 LGHDT, CDR2 YNNKEL (reference sequence). CDR3 length equals 12 residues. The CDR3 protein is CASTRAGDTQYF. The DNA of the CDR3 is TGTGCCAGCACCCGGGCCGGAGATACGCAGTATTTT.

This clonotype was picked up a small number of times. The chain has TRBV6-1 and TRBJ2-5; 11 bases are a match to TRBD2. The CDR3 is 16 residues long. The V and J ends lost 2 bases and 5 bases, in that order; junction bases with no gene match: 7. CDR1 is MNHNS, CDR2 SASEGT, per germline. CDR3 DNA sequence: TGTGCCAGCAGTGAACAACTTAGCGGGAGGGGGGAGACCCAGTACTTC. Its protein is CASSEQLSGRGETQYF.

The table lists this clonotype with a few counts. A much larger clone lies one base from this, so it may be a read error. This chain joins TRBV6-1 and TRBJ1-3; no clear D gene. CDR1 is MNHNS, CDR2 SASEGT, per germline. V lost 5 bases and J 3 bases, leaving 17 bases between the germline ends. CDR3 length equals 16 residues. The CDR3 coding sequence is TGTGCCAGCAGTCGAGAAGACGGGGTGGATGGAAACACCATATATTTT. It codes for CASSREDGVDGNTIYF.

This clonotype has ten or more counts. This chain links TRBV20-1 with TRBJ2-5, with TRBD1 matching over 11 bases. CDR1 DFQATT and CDR2 SNEGSKA come from the germline V gene (reference sequence). Losses at the gene ends were 6 bases for V and 3 bases for J; bases not matched to a gene: 9. The CDR3 runs to 15 residues. CDR3 sequence (DNA): TGCAGTGCCCGCCGGGACAGGGGGGTCGAAGAGACCCAGTACTTC. It codes for CSARRDRGVEETQYF.

This clonotype was seen ten or more times. The chain joins TRBV6-5 to TRBJ1-4; the D is unclear. The CDR3 runs to 11 residues. Germline values: CDR1 MNHEY, CDR2 SVGAGI. Deletions cut 2 bases from V and 8 bases from J, with 3 bases between. The CDR3 is CASSYGEKLFF. The CDR3 DNA reads TGTGCCAGCAGTTACGGCGAAAAACTGTTTTTT.

The CDR3 region has the DNA TGTGCCAGCAGCCAATCCCCGAATAGCAATCAGCCCCAGCATTTT. Translating gives CASSQSPNSNQPQHF. The V and J genes are TRBV16 and TRBJ1-5; D is uncertain. Looked up from germline, CDR1 is KGHSY and CDR2 is FQNENV. This CDR3 is built from 15 residues. Between the trimmed V and J ends, which lost 0 bases and 0 bases, there was a span of 6 bases. Looking up the rest from reference TRBV16 and TRBJ1-5 gives the full variable domain: GEEVAQTPKHLVRGEGQKAKLYCAPIKGHSYVFWYQQVLKNEFKFLISFQNENVFDETGMPKERFSAKCLPNSPCSLEIQATKLEDSAVYFCASSQSPNSNQPQHFGDGTRLSIL.

The chain links TRBV5-1 to TRBJ2-1; 10 bases line up with TRBD2. After removal of 1 base from V and 10 bases from J, the junction contained 8 bases not matched to a gene. Germline CDR1 SGHRS, CDR2 YFSETQ. This CDR3 has 15 residues. DNA of the CDR3: TGCGCCAGCAGCTTGTACCAGCGGGAGGGCCAGGAGCAGTTCTTC. Translated: CASSLYQREGQEQFF.

This clonotype was seen a few times. CDR3: CAASGRARETQYF. The CDR3 bases are TGTGCTGCTAGCGGGAGGGCCAGGGAGACCCAGTACTTC. The chain uses TRBV28 and TRBJ2-5; 12 positions agree with TRBD2. The CDR3 is 13 amino acids. Germline V CDR1 and CDR2: MDHEN, SYDVKM.

This clonotype was recorded at least ten times. V gene TRBV12-3 or TRBV12-4 combines with J gene TRBJ1-5, with 7 bases fitting TRBD1. The CDR3 loop spans 12 amino acids. With V trimmed by 7 bases and J by 5 bases, 2 bases remained unmatched. CDR3 nucleotides: TGTGCCAGCACTACAGGGGATCAGCCCCAGCATTTT. This codes for CASTTGDQPQHF.

For the CDR3, the DNA is TGCGCCAGCAGCTTTCTGAGCGGGAGTATCTACGAGCAGTACTTC. Translation: CASSFLSGSIYEQYF. The genes are TRBV5-1 and TRBJ2-7; 8 nucleotides agree with TRBD2. CDR1 SGHRS and CDR2 YFSETQ come from the germline V gene. With V trimmed by 2 bases and J by 3 bases, 7 bases remained unmatched. The CDR3 is 15 residues long. Using reference TRBV5-1 and TRBJ2-7 for the parts outside the CDR3, the full variable domain is KAGVTQTPRYLIKTRGQQVTLSCSPISGHRSVSWYQQTPGQGLQFLFEYFSETQRNKGNFPGRFSGRQFSNSRSEMNVSTLELGDSALYLCASSFLSGSIYEQYFGPGTRLTVT.

The gene calls are TRBV2 and TRBJ2-1; D unresolved. CDR3 length equals 16 residues. V lost 0 bases, J lost 0 bases, and 9 bases lay in between. Germline CDR1 and CDR2: SNHLY and FYNNEI. DNA of the CDR3: TGTGCCAGCAGTGAAGCGCTAAGGAGCTCCTACAATGAGCAGTTCTTC. Its translation is CASSEALRSSYNEQFF. Using reference TRBV2 and TRBJ2-1 for the parts outside the CDR3, the full variable domain is EPEVTQTPSHQVTQMGQEVILRCVPISNHLYFYWYRQILGQKVEFLVSFYNNEISEKSEIFDDQFSVERPDGSNFTLKIRSTKLEDSAMYFCASSEALRSSYNEQFFGPGTRLTVL.

This clonotype was seen at least ten times. The chain couples TRBV11-2 to TRBJ2-3; D may be TRBD2 (5 bases). The CDR3 sequence is 16 residues long. Trimming took off 1 base at V and 0 bases at J, with 11 bases between the two ends. The germline V gene encodes CDR1 SGHAT and CDR2 FQNNGV. The CDR3 sequence is CASSLVGGLSTDTQYF. In DNA form, the CDR3 reads TGTGCCAGCAGCTTAGTGGGCGGGCTCAGCACAGATACGCAGTATTTT. The complete variable domain, with remaining parts taken from reference TRBV11-2 and TRBJ2-3, reads EAGVAQSPRYKIIEKRQSVAFWCNPISGHATLYWYQQILGQGPKLLIQFQNNGVVDDSQLPKDRFSAERLKGVDSTLKIQPAKLEDSAVYLCASSLVGGLSTDTQYFGPGTRLTVL.